This TCR beta chain was obtained from a study of human T cells and chemical hapten exposure. There are many counts of this clonotype. Germline lookup yields CDR1 SGDLS and CDR2 YYNGEE. The CDR3 is 15 amino acids. The trim removed 4 bases at V and 4 bases at J, leaving 3 bases unmatched. Time point denoted: patch test 3, about 24 weeks after DPC sensitization. Specified treatment: therapeutic diphenylcyclopropenone sensitization with weekly scalp DPC. Using its own MiXCR run on the RACE reads, TCRdb lists one record per CDR3 protein. The data contain roughly 150,000 distinct CDR3 sequences, 25% to 30% of them seen just once; the ten biggest clones take up under 2.5%.

The source material was whole blood, sampled in connection with sensitization to the hapten diphenylcyclopropenone (DPC). The rearrangement links TRBV9 to TRBJ2-2, with 11 positions matching TRBD2. This TCR was recovered from a woman aged 18-29 years with alopecia areata. Some clones in this sample may be carry-over from other donors' samples. Here the CDR3 reads CASSLTSGGTGELFF. CDR3 DNA: TGTGCCAGCAGCTTAACTAGCGGGGGCACCGGGGAGCTGTTTTTT.